This TCR beta chain originates from a study of early T cells in non-severe SARS-CoV-2 infection. Germline loops: CDR1 MNHEY, CDR2 SVGEGT. The CDR3 runs 13 residues. Trimming left V 0 bases short and J 6 bases short, with 9 bases between. From the 5' RACE reads, TCRdb called clonotypes with MiXCR, one entry per CDR3 protein. The repertoire consists of roughly 31,000 distinct CDR3 sequences, with about 10% occurring once and the leading ten covering around 13%. This clonotype was seen ten or more times. This receptor was obtained from an adult who was a healthcare worker with PCR-confirmed SARS-CoV-2 infection or an uninfected control (not recorded which). The chain carries TRBV6-2 or TRBV6-3 and TRBJ2-7, with D tentatively TRBD2 (6 bases). Sequenced: whole blood. Here the CDR3 reads CASSYSPSVEQYF. CDR3 nucleotides: TGTGCCAGCAGTTACTCCCCTAGCGTCGAGCAGTACTTC.